This T cell receptor (beta chain) was sequenced for a study of blood T cells in healthy people across ages (dated by TCRdb to the mid-2010s). About the study as a whole: In model experiments, roughly one uniquely barcoded TCR beta cDNA molecule per two T cells was captured by template switching. The donors were split into four age groups: young (average approximately 16 years), middle-aged (39), aged (more than 60) and long-lived (roughly 88). The study measured age-related changes in TCR beta repertoire diversity using deep sequencing normalized with unique cDNA molecular identifiers. For two donors (one aged 18 to 30 and one aged 80 or older), the study analyzed two additional independent replicas of 1 million unique cDNA reads from the same blood draw. To avoid experimental bias, donors of different ages were randomly spread across the sequencing lanes. The paper as a whole reports these results and caveats: The long-lived group showed more naive CD4+ T cells, fewer expanded clones and increased TCR diversity than the aged group, suggesting age selection. Conclusive comparison of naive and antigen-experienced compartments was prevented by the profiling of bulk unsorted PBMCs. Estimates of total diversity based on one million sequenced T cells were regarded as lower bounds and as underestimates. Donor CMV infection status was unknown, potentially confounding age-related changes in expanded clonotypes. The percentage of naive T cells measured by flow cytometry correlated strongly with observed TCR beta diversity. As age increased, observed TCR beta diversity per million T cells dropped in a roughly linear way, and a significant reduction was already evident by age around 41.

CDR1 and CDR2 were assigned from the germline V gene as SGHTA and FQGNSA. At the junction V is shortened by 1 base and J by 5 bases, with 12 bases in between. Including cysteine and phenylalanine, the CDR3 has 15 amino acids. The entry retains the CDR3 DNA only, 45 bases that are in frame from base 1. Details on this clonotype: No cognate antigen has been identified for it. No much larger clone exists at a distance of one base, and base qualities are not known.

Systemically healthy Caucasian individuals from Russia, 35 to 40 in total and aged roughly 6 to 100 years, were included as donors. Around 10 milliliters of peripheral blood were drawn from each donor into EDTA-treated Vacutainer tubes. Ficoll-Paque density-gradient centrifugation was used to isolate PBMCs, with at least 7 million per sample. Total RNA, at least 5 micrograms per sample, was extracted from PBMCs with Trizol reagent. The percentages of naive CD45RAhigh/CD27high T cells were determined by flow cytometry on a PBMC aliquot from every donor. Receptor amplification or capture employed 5' RACE. TCRdb shows the sequencer as Illumina HiSeq 2500. A second PCR of about 7 to 12 cycles was run with a J-beta primer mix and a sample-barcoded 5' primer. Each TCR beta cDNA molecule received a unique molecular identifier from a template-switch 5' adaptor carrying 12 random nucleotides. Each sample yielded at least 2.5 million CDR3-containing paired-end reads. First-strand cDNA was synthesized from all RNA with the Mint cDNA synthesis kit, primed by a TRBC-specific oligonucleotide. Following uracil-DNA glycosylase treatment, a first 18-cycle PCR with universal primers M1SS and BC2_uni_R was performed on all cDNA. Per the authors' processing: Each sample was normalized by randomly selecting 1 million high-quality reads, each carrying a distinct molecular identifier. Reads with shared molecular identifiers were discarded instead of being binned into consensus sequences. MiTCR, set to a Q25 quality threshold and the strictest error-elimination algorithm, was used for CDR3 identification, clonotype clustering and error correction. A nonparametric unseen species model with Euler transformation was used to estimate a lower bound on total TCR beta diversity. The public reads were run again by TCRdb, first through fastp at Q25 and then through MiXCR, and only productive beta chains were kept. A single entry per CDR3 protein holds the most common genes and DNA from its merged rows. V and J calls and clone size were set by TCRdb, not the authors. The sample records about 680,000 distinct CDR3 sequences, roughly 49% of which are singletons. The ten largest clonotypes hold 30% to 35% of the sample.

Source material: blood. The V and J genes are TRBV7-2 and TRBJ2-1; TRBD2 is perhaps the D gene, given 6 matching bases. The receptor was isolated from a woman aged 60-70 years in good health. CDR3 loop: CASSLGLTRNNEQFF. The DNA reads TGTGCCAGCAGCTTAGGGCTGACTAGAAACAATGAGCAGTTCTTC.